This TCR beta chain was identified in a study of blood T cell repertoires in COVID-19. Study-level background: Samples came from the United States, Italy and Spain, spanning acute and convalescent COVID-19. The analysed material was cDNA or gDNA that came from T cells, B-cell-depleted T cells, or PBMCs.

Per the study methods: It was from reference gene primer amplification that nucleated cell counts were estimated. Repertoires were generated with immunoSEQ multiplex PCR, while TCRdb's copy carries only in-frame clones and drops some. For V, J and clone size, that table is used; D and trimming come from the DNA. The repertoire consists of roughly 250,000 clones, with around four fifths occurring once and the leading ten covering roughly 6.4%. The CDR3 has 13 residues. The ends lost 4 bases at V and 7 bases at J; junction bases unmatched: 5. Germline assignment: CDR1 MRHNA and CDR2 SNTAGT. This receptor was identified in a woman aged 55 to 70 with active or convalescent COVID-19. The chain is built from TRBV6-4 and TRBJ2-3; the match to TRBD1 covers 7 bases. Input material: peripheral blood. CDR3 DNA sequence: TGTGCCAGCAGTGCCCTACAGGGGAATACGCAGTATTTT. Translation: CASSALQGNTQYF.